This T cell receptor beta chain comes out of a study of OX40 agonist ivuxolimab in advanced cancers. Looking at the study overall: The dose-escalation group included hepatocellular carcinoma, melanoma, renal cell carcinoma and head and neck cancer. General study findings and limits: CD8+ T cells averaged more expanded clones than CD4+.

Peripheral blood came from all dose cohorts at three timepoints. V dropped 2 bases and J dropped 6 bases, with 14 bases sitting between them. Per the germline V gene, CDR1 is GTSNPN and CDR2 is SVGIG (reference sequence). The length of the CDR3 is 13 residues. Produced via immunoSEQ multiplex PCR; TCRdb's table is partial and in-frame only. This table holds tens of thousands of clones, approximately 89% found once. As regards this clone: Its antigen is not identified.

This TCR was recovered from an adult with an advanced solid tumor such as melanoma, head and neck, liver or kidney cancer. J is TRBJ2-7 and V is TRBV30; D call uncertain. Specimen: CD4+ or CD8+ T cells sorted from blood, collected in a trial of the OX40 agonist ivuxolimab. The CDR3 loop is CAWSINRRTEQYF. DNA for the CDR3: TGTGCCTGGAGTATCAACCGGCGTACCGAGCAGTACTTC. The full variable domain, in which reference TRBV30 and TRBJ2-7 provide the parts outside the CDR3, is SQTIHQWPATLVQPVGSPLSLECTVEGTSNPNLYWYRQAAGRGLQLLFYSVGIGQISSEVPQNLSASRPQDRQFILSSKKLLLSDSGFYLCAWSINRRTEQYFGPGTRLTVT.